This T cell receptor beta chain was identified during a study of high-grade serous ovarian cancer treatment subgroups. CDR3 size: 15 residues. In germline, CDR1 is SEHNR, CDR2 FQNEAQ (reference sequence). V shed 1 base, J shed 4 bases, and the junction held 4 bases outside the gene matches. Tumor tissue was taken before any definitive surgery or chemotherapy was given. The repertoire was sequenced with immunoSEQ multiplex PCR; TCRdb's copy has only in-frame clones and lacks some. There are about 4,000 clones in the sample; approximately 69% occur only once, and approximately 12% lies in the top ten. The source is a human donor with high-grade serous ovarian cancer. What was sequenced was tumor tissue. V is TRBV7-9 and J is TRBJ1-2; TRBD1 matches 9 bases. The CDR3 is CASSLELGQGYGYTF. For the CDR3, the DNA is TGTGCCAGCAGCTTAGAATTGGGACAGGGCTATGGCTACACCTTC.